The 22 T cell receptor beta chains listed next were all sequenced from one sample in a study of technical replicates of blood from a few donors. TCRdb's copy holds only in-frame clones and misses some; the assay was immunoSEQ multiplex PCR. This table has about 81,000 clones, almost 96% appearing once. Material: T cells isolated from PBMCs. These receptors came from a human donor in good health.

V usage is TRBV5-6 and J usage is TRBJ1-1; 8 positions match TRBD1. Looked up from germline, CDR1 is SGHDT and CDR2 is YYEEEE. The CDR3 sequence is 14 residues long. Germline trimming cut 4 bases from V and 3 bases from J; bases unmatched to any gene: 5. Written as DNA, the CDR3 is TGTGCCAGCAGCCCGGGACAGGATCACACTGAAGCTTTCTTT. Protein product: CASSPGQDHTEAFF. The whole variable domain, filled in from reference TRBV5-6 and TRBJ1-1, reads DAGVTQSPTHLIKTRGQQVTLRCSPKSGHDTVSWYQQALGQGPQFIFQYYEEEERQRGNFPDRFSGHQFPNYSSELNVNALLLGDSALYLCASSPGQDHTEAFFGQGTRLTVV.

The chain employs TRBV9 and TRBJ2-5; TRBD2 aligns across 10 bases. The junction had 4 bases not matched to a gene; V was cut back by 3 bases and J by 2 bases. CDR1 is SGDLS, CDR2 YYNGEE, per germline. This CDR3 is built from 15 residues. This CDR3 reads CASSGRTSGQETQYF. The CDR3, as DNA: TGTGCCAGCAGCGGCAGGACTAGCGGTCAAGAGACCCAGTACTTC.

The CDR3 bases are TGTGCCAGCAGACGCGCCACTGAGCAGTTCTTC. Translating gives CASRRATEQFF. The V and J genes are TRBV7-9 and TRBJ2-1; D call uncertain. V dropped 6 bases and J dropped 9 bases, with 9 bases sitting between them. CDR1 and CDR2 from the germline V gene are SEHNR and FQNEAQ (reference sequence). The CDR3 is 11 residues long.

This sequence joins TRBV7-9 and TRBJ1-4; D remains ambiguous. This CDR3 comprises 11 residues. Trimming took 7 bases from V and 14 from J, leaving 14 bases between them. Germline CDR1 and CDR2: SEHNR and FQNEAQ (reference sequence). The CDR3 DNA is TGTGCCAGCACCTCCACGGCGGGGCTGTTTTTT. It specifies CASTSTAGLFF.

This chain connects TRBV10-3 to TRBJ2-1; 10 bases map to TRBD2. Trimming cost V 10 bases and J 9 bases; bases outside gene matches: 9. The CDR3 sequence is 13 residues long. CDR1 is ENHRY and CDR2 is SYGVKD in the germline V gene. CDR3 nucleotides: TGTGCCACTAGCGGGAGAGGAGGGAGTGAGCAGTTCTTC. Translating it yields CATSGRGGSEQFF.

The V and J genes are TRBV5-6 and TRBJ1-5, with D hard to call. Germline V lookup: CDR1 SGHDT, CDR2 YYEEEE. The CDR3 is 15 amino acids. V was shortened by 3 bases and J by 5 bases, with 15 bases between the two germline ends. The CDR3 bases are TGTGCCAGCAGCTCAATGCAGGTTCTTGATCAGCCCCAGCATTTT. The encoded protein is CASSSMQVLDQPQHF. The full variable domain, rest sourced from reference TRBV5-6 and TRBJ1-5, is DAGVTQSPTHLIKTRGQQVTLRCSPKSGHDTVSWYQQALGQGPQFIFQYYEEEERQRGNFPDRFSGHQFPNYSSELNVNALLLGDSALYLCASSSMQVLDQPQHFGDGTRLSIL.

This clone has just one count. V usage is TRBV2 and J usage is TRBJ2-1; D not certain. The CDR3 is 12 residues long. The germline CDR1 and CDR2 sequences are SNHLY and FYNNEI. Deletions cut 3 bases from V and 4 bases from J, with 4 bases between. CDR3 amino acids: CASSDSYNEQFF. The CDR3 nucleotides are TGTGCCAGCAGTGACAGTTACAATGAGCAGTTCTTC.

The chain has TRBV6-5 and TRBJ2-7; no firm D call. The germline V gene encodes CDR1 MNHEY and CDR2 SVGAGI. Trimming took off 7 bases at V and 6 bases at J, with 13 bases between the two ends. The CDR3 is 12 amino acids. CDR3 sequence reads: CASTLDRVEQYF. The CDR3 nucleotides read TGTGCCAGCACCTTAGACCGGGTCGAGCAGTACTTC.

This rearrangement joins TRBV7-2 to TRBJ2-7; TRBD1 agrees at 9 bases. In germline, CDR1 is SGHTA, CDR2 FQGNSA. The CDR3 spans 14 residues. V shed 5 bases, J shed 5 bases, and the junction held 7 bases outside the gene matches. The CDR3, as DNA: TGTGCCAGCAGCCCCGGGACAGGGATCGACGAGCAGTACTTC. It yields the protein CASSPGTGIDEQYF. Together with reference TRBV7-2 and TRBJ2-7, the CDR3 gives the full variable domain: GAGVSQSPSNKVTEKGKDVELRCDPISGHTALYWYRQSLGQGLEFLIYFQGNSAPDKSGLPSDRFSAERTGGSVSTLTIQRTQQEDSAVYLCASSPGTGIDEQYFGPGTRLTVT.

The chain combines TRBV6-5 with TRBJ1-5, with TRBD1 as a possible D gene (5 bases). The CDR3 runs 15 residues. V dropped 0 bases and J dropped 3 bases, with 9 bases sitting between them. The germline gives CDR1 MNHEY, CDR2 SVGAGI. CDR3 sequence (DNA): TGTGCCAGCAGTTACTCAGGGGTGTTCAATCAGCCCCAGCATTTT. As protein: CASSYSGVFNQPQHF.

The genes are TRBV30 and TRBJ1-2; D perhaps matches TRBD1 (6 bases). Deletions cut 2 bases from V and 4 bases from J, with 26 bases between. The CDR3 contains 18 residues. Germline assignment: CDR1 GTSNPN and CDR2 SVGIG (reference sequence). The CDR3 here is CAWSNQGITKLFIYGYTF. In DNA, the CDR3 is TGTGCCTGGAGTAACCAGGGGATCACCAAGTTATTTATCTATGGCTACACCTTC. Supplemented by reference TRBV30 and TRBJ1-2, the full variable domain reads SQTIHQWPATLVQPVGSPLSLECTVEGTSNPNLYWYRQAAGRGLQLLFYSVGIGQISSEVPQNLSASRPQDRQFILSSKKLLLSDSGFYLCAWSNQGITKLFIYGYTFGSGTRLTVV.

The chain joins TRBV18 to TRBJ1-2; 7 nucleotides align to TRBD1. V lost 3 bases, J lost 2 bases, and 3 bases stayed unmatched. This CDR3 spans 14 amino acids. Germline CDR1 KGHSH, CDR2 LQKENI. CDR3 bases: TGTGCCAGCTCACCTCAGGGACAGAACTATGGCTACACCTTC. Protein: CASSPQGQNYGYTF.

The V and J genes are TRBV11-2 and TRBJ2-7; 7 bases agree with TRBD1. J lost 3 bases, V lost 5 bases, and 13 bases had no gene match. The CDR3 is 16 amino acids. Germline V CDR1 and CDR2: SGHAT, FQNNGV. The CDR3 sequence: CASSRGAGGRGYEQYF. In nucleotides, the CDR3 is TGTGCCAGCAGCCGAGGGGCAGGGGGTAGGGGCTACGAGCAGTACTTC.

The rearrangement uses TRBV27 and TRBJ2-7; maybe TRBD2 (5 bases). Germline V gene lookup returns CDR1 MNHEY and CDR2 SMNVEV (reference sequence). The V end was cut by 4 bases, the J end by 7 bases, with 20 bases between. The CDR3 has 15 amino acids. DNA of the CDR3: TGTGCCAGCAGTTCCCTCGGACGGAGGTATAGTGAGCAGTACTTC. Translation gives CASSSLGRRYSEQYF.

The chain has TRBV2 and TRBJ2-7, with a possible D match to TRBD2 (5 bases). The CDR3 extends over 12 amino acids. CDR1 and CDR2 from the germline V gene are SNHLY and FYNNEI. V was pared by 2 bases and J by 3 bases, with 5 bases between. Here the CDR3 reads CASSETSYEQYF. The CDR3 nucleotides read TGTGCCAGCAGTGAAACTAGCTACGAGCAGTACTTC.

This chain uses TRBV5-4 with TRBJ2-1; 10 bases map to TRBD1. CDR3 length: 14 amino acids. Trimming took 6 bases from V and 4 from J; bases not matched to a gene: 4. The germline V gene encodes CDR1 SGHNT and CDR2 YYREEE (reference sequence). CDR3 sequence reads: CASTPGQGYNEQFF. The CDR3 region has the DNA TGTGCCAGCACCCCGGGACAGGGGTACAATGAGCAGTTCTTC.

The rearrangement uses TRBV2 and TRBJ1-4, with D perhaps matching TRBD1 (5 bases). Per the germline V gene, CDR1 is SNHLY and CDR2 is FYNNEI. Trimming took off 2 bases at V and 7 bases at J, with 14 bases between the two ends. This CDR3 is built from 15 residues. CDR3 bases: TGTGCCAGCAGTGAATATACAGGTAGTCGTGAAAAACTGTTTTTT. Translated: CASSEYTGSREKLFF.

This clone came up once. The gene calls are TRBV19 and TRBJ2-7; TRBD2 might be the D (5 bases). V lost 3 bases and J 0 bases, leaving 12 bases between the germline ends. Germline V gene data show CDR1 as LNHDA and CDR2 as SQIVND (reference sequence). CDR3 length: 15 amino acids. The CDR3 loop is CASSIPGRSSYEQYF. In DNA, the CDR3 is TGTGCCAGTAGTATTCCGGGGAGAAGCTCCTACGAGCAGTACTTC.

The J gene is TRBJ2-5, the V gene TRBV18; 9 positions agree with TRBD2. This CDR3 is 15 amino acids long. After removal of 1 base from V and 4 bases from J, the junction contained 4 bases not matched to a gene. Per germline, CDR1 KGHSH and CDR2 LQKENI. CDR3 in amino acids: CASSPLAGVIETQYF. CDR3 DNA: TGTGCCAGCTCACCACTAGCGGGAGTTATAGAGACCCAGTACTTC.

The gene calls are TRBV4-3 and TRBJ2-2; the match to TRBD1 covers 10 bases. Germline-derived CDR1 and CDR2 are LGHNA and YSLEER. The length of the CDR3 is 18 residues. V was clipped by 4 bases and J by 8 bases; unmatched bases: 16. The CDR3, as DNA: TGCGCCAGCAGCCCGCATTTGGCAGGGACAGGGGTACTAGGGGAGCTGTTTTTT. It codes for CASSPHLAGTGVLGELFF.

This chain uses TRBV27 with TRBJ2-5, with TRBD2 matching 9 bases. The V segment lost 2 bases and the J segment 5 bases; nucleotides outside the gene matches: 3. Germline V gene lookup returns CDR1 MNHEY and CDR2 SMNVEV (reference sequence). The length of the CDR3 is 14 residues. The DNA of the CDR3 is TGTGCCAGCAGTTTACTAGCGGGATACGAGACCCAGTACTTC. It yields the protein CASSLLAGYETQYF.

The rearrangement joins TRBV11-3 to TRBJ2-1; 12 positions match TRBD2. After removal of 7 bases from V and 10 bases from J, the junction contained 11 bases not matched to a gene. Looked up from germline, CDR1 is SGHNT and CDR2 is YENEEA. CDR3 length equals 15 residues. CDR3 sequence (DNA): TGTGCCAGCACGCTGTCCGGGACTAGCGGGTTCGAGCAGTTCTTC. Its translation is CASTLSGTSGFEQFF.